This T cell receptor (beta chain) emerged from a study of blood T cell repertoires in COVID-19. Across the whole study: Material from acute and convalescent COVID-19 was sourced from the United States, Italy and Spain. The analysed material was cDNA or gDNA that came from T cells, B-cell-depleted T cells, or PBMCs.

V was pared by 0 bases and J by 3 bases, with 12 bases between. CDR3 size: 17 residues. The germline V gene has CDR1 MGHRA and CDR2 YSYEKL. Authors' methods: Amplification from reference gene primers served as the basis for estimated nucleated cell counts. Libraries were prepared by immunoSEQ multiplex PCR; TCRdb keeps only in-frame clonotypes and omits some of them. V, J and clone size reflect that table, while D and trimming were determined from the DNA. This table holds over 100,000 clones, approximately 81% found once. The specimen was peripheral blood. The chain has TRBV4-1 and TRBJ1-6, with D possibly being TRBD1 (5 bases). This receptor was taken from a woman over 75 with acute or convalescent COVID-19. The CDR3 sequence is CASSQEGQVNYNSPLHF. DNA of the CDR3: TGCGCCAGCAGCCAAGAGGGGCAGGTAAACTATAATTCACCCCTCCACTTT.